The rows below give T cell receptor beta chains drawn from one sample of a study of cytomegalovirus exposure and HLA in healthy donors. Repertoires were generated with immunoSEQ multiplex PCR, while TCRdb's copy carries only in-frame clones and drops some. This table holds about 150,000 clones, about 60% found once. The specimen was PBMCs. These receptors came from a woman aged 55-70 years in good health and CMV-seropositive. CDR3s include the opening cysteine and the closing phenylalanine or tryptophan. Fields, in order: clone size, V gene, J gene, D gene, CDR3 protein, CDR3 DNA. D genes are given only for firm matches. Clone sizes are given selectively: once, few, many, or a class where the clone is expanded.

clone_size: NA
v_call: TRBV2
j_call: TRBJ2-7
d_call: TRBD2
cdr3_aa: CASTQGRLADYEQYF
cdr3_nt: TGTGCCAGCACTCAGGGTCGTCTAGCGGACTACGAGCAGTACTTC

clone_size: NA
v_call: TRBV28
j_call: TRBJ2-5
d_call: TRBD1
cdr3_aa: CASSPERAGGLGETQYF
cdr3_nt: TGTGCCAGCAGTCCTGAGAGGGCAGGGGGCCTGGGGGAGACCCAGTACTTC

clone_size: NA
v_call: TRBV6-1
j_call: TRBJ2-7
d_call: TRBD2
cdr3_aa: CASSELAGPYEQYF
cdr3_nt: TGTGCCAGCAGTGAACTAGCGGGCCCCTACGAGCAGTACTTC

clone_size: few
v_call: TRBV5-1
j_call: TRBJ1-2
d_call: NA
cdr3_aa: CASSSRNYGYTF
cdr3_nt: TGCGCCAGCAGCTCGCGGAACTATGGCTACACCTTC

clone_size: NA
v_call: TRBV18
j_call: TRBJ1-1
d_call: TRBD1
cdr3_aa: CASSPWDRGDTEAFF
cdr3_nt: TGTGCCAGCTCACCCTGGGACAGGGGGGACACTGAAGCTTTCTTT

clone_size: NA
v_call: TRBV5-1
j_call: TRBJ2-5
d_call: TRBD2
cdr3_aa: CASSWGLALGETQYF
cdr3_nt: TGCGCCAGCAGCTGGGGACTAGCCCTGGGTGAGACCCAGTACTTC

clone_size: NA
v_call: TRBV7-9
j_call: TRBJ2-1
d_call: TRBD1
cdr3_aa: CASSLELGQAEQFF
cdr3_nt: TGTGCCAGCAGCTTAGAATTGGGACAGGCTGAGCAGTTCTTC

clone_size: NA
v_call: TRBV7-9
j_call: TRBJ2-1
d_call: NA
cdr3_aa: CASSLGAANEQFF
cdr3_nt: TGTGCCAGCAGCTTAGGGGCAGCCAATGAGCAGTTCTTC

clone_size: few
v_call: TRBV7-3
j_call: TRBJ2-2
d_call: NA
cdr3_aa: CASSEQGRVGAGELFF
cdr3_nt: TGTGCCAGCAGCGAACAGGGTCGGGTTGGCGCCGGGGAGCTGTTTTTT

clone_size: few
v_call: TRBV5-1
j_call: TRBJ1-1
d_call: NA
cdr3_aa: CASVGTWNTEAFF
cdr3_nt: TGCGCCAGCGTCGGGACATGGAACACTGAAGCTTTCTTT

clone_size: few
v_call: TRBV27
j_call: TRBJ2-3
d_call: TRBD2
cdr3_aa: CASSFTSGGTDTQYF
cdr3_nt: TGTGCCAGCAGTTTCACTAGCGGGGGCACAGATACGCAGTATTTT

clone_size: few
v_call: TRBV4-1
j_call: TRBJ1-1
d_call: TRBD1
cdr3_aa: CASSQDRTGGPEAFF
cdr3_nt: TGCGCCAGCAGCCAAGATCGGACAGGTGGCCCTGAAGCTTTCTTT

clone_size: NA
v_call: TRBV7-9
j_call: TRBJ2-7
d_call: TRBD2
cdr3_aa: CASRPVTSGSYEQYF
cdr3_nt: TGTGCCAGCAGGCCCGTGACTAGCGGTTCCTACGAGCAGTACTTC

clone_size: NA
v_call: TRBV5-5
j_call: TRBJ1-2
d_call: TRBD1
cdr3_aa: CASSLGQGTLGYTF
cdr3_nt: TGTGCCAGCAGCTTGGGACAGGGGACCCTTGGCTACACCTTC

clone_size: NA
v_call: TRBV6-4
j_call: TRBJ1-5
d_call: NA
cdr3_aa: CASSEGGSQPQHF
cdr3_nt: TGTGCCAGCAGTGAGGGGGGGAGTCAGCCCCAGCATTTT

clone_size: NA
v_call: TRBV7-9
j_call: TRBJ2-7
d_call: TRBD1
cdr3_aa: CASSPIGGAYEQYF
cdr3_nt: TGTGCCAGCAGCCCTATAGGGGGCGCGTACGAGCAGTACTTC

clone_size: NA
v_call: TRBV2
j_call: TRBJ1-1
d_call: TRBD1
cdr3_aa: CASTTARTGVAEAFF
cdr3_nt: TGTGCCAGCACTACCGCTAGGACAGGGGTGGCTGAAGCTTTCTTT

clone_size: NA
v_call: TRBV5-4
j_call: TRBJ2-5
d_call: TRBD2
cdr3_aa: CASRMSGSLETQYF
cdr3_nt: TGTGCCAGCCGTATGAGCGGGAGTTTGGAGACCCAGTACTTC

clone_size: NA
v_call: TRBV10-3
j_call: TRBJ1-1
d_call: NA
cdr3_aa: CATSGSDTEAFF
cdr3_nt: TGTGCCACCTCGGGGAGCGACACTGAAGCTTTCTTT

clone_size: NA
v_call: TRBV7-2
j_call: TRBJ2-2
d_call: NA
cdr3_aa: CASSSLKDYANTGELFF
cdr3_nt: TGTGCCAGCAGCTCTCTTAAGGACTACGCTAACACCGGGGAGCTGTTTTTT

clone_size: few
v_call: TRBV5-1
j_call: TRBJ2-7
d_call: NA
cdr3_aa: CASSLGPGLSYEQYF
cdr3_nt: TGCGCCAGCAGCTTGGGTCCAGGCCTCTCCTACGAGCAGTACTTC

clone_size: NA
v_call: TRBV27
j_call: TRBJ2-7
d_call: NA
cdr3_aa: CASSLRDMTGYEQYF
cdr3_nt: TGTGCCAGCAGTTTAAGGGACATGACGGGTTACGAGCAGTACTTC

clone_size: once
v_call: TRBV9
j_call: TRBJ1-2
d_call: NA
cdr3_aa: CASSVETALNYGYTF
cdr3_nt: TGTGCCAGCAGCGTAGAGACAGCGCTTAACTATGGCTACACCTTC

clone_size: NA
v_call: TRBV13
j_call: TRBJ2-5
d_call: NA
cdr3_aa: CASSTAGLQETQYF
cdr3_nt: TGTGCCAGCAGCACTGCTGGACTTCAAGAGACCCAGTACTTC

clone_size: NA
v_call: TRBV7-7
j_call: TRBJ2-1
d_call: NA
cdr3_aa: CASSPRWGDEQFF
cdr3_nt: TGTGCCAGCAGCCCCCGCTGGGGCGATGAGCAGTTCTTC

clone_size: NA
v_call: TRBV6-5
j_call: TRBJ1-5
d_call: TRBD1
cdr3_aa: CASSTDRGLGQSQHF
cdr3_nt: TGTGCCAGCAGCACAGACAGGGGGCTTGGTCAGTCCCAGCATTTT

clone_size: NA
v_call: TRBV28
j_call: TRBJ1-5
d_call: NA
cdr3_aa: CASSLWENSQPQHF
cdr3_nt: TGTGCCAGCAGTTTATGGGAGAATAGTCAGCCCCAGCATTTT

clone_size: NA
v_call: TRBV4-3
j_call: TRBJ2-1
d_call: TRBD2
cdr3_aa: CASSQRFSGRGDEQFF
cdr3_nt: TGCGCCAGCAGCCAGAGATTTAGCGGGAGAGGCGATGAGCAGTTCTTC

clone_size: NA
v_call: TRBV7-2
j_call: TRBJ2-7
d_call: NA
cdr3_aa: CASSLGHGGLSSYEQYF
cdr3_nt: TGTGCCAGCAGCTTAGGGCATGGGGGCTTGAGCTCCTACGAGCAGTACTTC

clone_size: NA
v_call: TRBV30
j_call: TRBJ1-1
d_call: TRBD1
cdr3_aa: CAWSVATGWNTEAFF
cdr3_nt: TGTGCCTGGAGTGTCGCGACAGGGTGGAACACTGAAGCTTTCTTT

clone_size: few
v_call: TRBV7-2
j_call: TRBJ2-4
d_call: NA
cdr3_aa: CASSVASYKNIQYF
cdr3_nt: TGTGCCAGCAGCGTCGCTAGCTATAAAAACATTCAGTACTTC

clone_size: NA
v_call: TRBV7-2
j_call: TRBJ2-7
d_call: TRBD1
cdr3_aa: CASSPTTGYDREQYF
cdr3_nt: TGTGCCAGCAGTCCCACGACAGGGTACGATAGGGAGCAGTACTTC

clone_size: NA
v_call: TRBV18
j_call: TRBJ2-3
d_call: TRBD1
cdr3_aa: CASSRQGWDTQYF
cdr3_nt: TGTGCCAGCTCAAGACAGGGATGGGATACGCAGTATTTT

clone_size: NA
v_call: TRBV18
j_call: TRBJ2-2
d_call: NA
cdr3_aa: CASSPRLARINTGELFF
cdr3_nt: TGTGCCAGCTCACCGCGGTTGGCGCGGATAAACACCGGGGAGCTGTTTTTT

clone_size: few
v_call: TRBV15
j_call: TRBJ2-1
d_call: TRBD2
cdr3_aa: CATSNLLAGYNAQFF
cdr3_nt: TGTGCCACCAGCAATCTACTAGCGGGATACAATGCGCAGTTCTTC

clone_size: few
v_call: TRBV5-1
j_call: TRBJ2-7
d_call: TRBD1
cdr3_aa: CASSDRDRGMYEQYF
cdr3_nt: TGCGCCAGCAGCGACCGGGACAGGGGGATGTACGAGCAGTACTTC

clone_size: NA
v_call: TRBV28
j_call: TRBJ2-2
d_call: NA
cdr3_aa: CASEGGPRTGELFF
cdr3_nt: TGTGCCAGCGAGGGGGGGCCAAGAACCGGGGAGCTGTTTTTT

clone_size: NA
v_call: TRBV18
j_call: TRBJ1-3
d_call: TRBD1
cdr3_aa: CASTPGQGNPGNTIYF
cdr3_nt: TGTGCCAGCACACCGGGACAGGGGAACCCTGGAAACACCATATATTTT

clone_size: NA
v_call: TRBV7-2
j_call: TRBJ2-5
d_call: NA
cdr3_aa: CASSLALGQFQETQYF
cdr3_nt: TGTGCCAGCAGCTTAGCGCTTGGTCAGTTCCAAGAGACCCAGTACTTC

clone_size: NA
v_call: TRBV15
j_call: TRBJ2-1
d_call: TRBD2
cdr3_aa: CATSRDSRTSGLWDEQFF
cdr3_nt: TGTGCCACCAGCAGAGATAGTAGGACTAGCGGGCTCTGGGATGAGCAGTTCTTC

clone_size: NA
v_call: TRBV5-4
j_call: TRBJ2-1
d_call: TRBD2
cdr3_aa: CASSPSGRAGDEQFF
cdr3_nt: TGTGCCAGCAGCCCGAGCGGGAGGGCCGGGGATGAGCAGTTCTTC

clone_size: NA
v_call: TRBV7-8
j_call: TRBJ2-1
d_call: TRBD2
cdr3_aa: CASSRLAGHGNEQFF
cdr3_nt: TGTGCCAGCAGCCGACTAGCGGGACATGGCAATGAGCAGTTCTTC

clone_size: NA
v_call: TRBV29-1
j_call: TRBJ2-3
d_call: TRBD2
cdr3_aa: CSVEATSLGDTQYF
cdr3_nt: TGCAGCGTTGAGGCGACTAGCCTAGGGGATACGCAGTATTTT